The entry below gives a single T cell receptor beta chain sequence along with its context. Its antigen is undetermined. The data derive from a study of T cell responses to AZD1222 COVID-19 vaccine. Whole-study results and caveats: Repertoires were collected only later (after the peak T cell response had occurred).

Clones were sequenced by immunoSEQ multiplex PCR, and TCRdb holds only the in-frame ones, with some missing. Among 170,000 or so clones listed, approximately 92% were seen once. Trimming shortened V by 0 bases and J by 10 bases, and 13 bases separated the two germline ends. CDR3 length: 15 amino acids. The V gene's germline CDR1 is SGHVS and CDR2 FQNEAQ. The clonotype comes from an adult who received the MenACWY meningococcal vaccine as a control. Specimen: peripheral blood, collected 28 days after the second dose of the MenACWY control vaccine. The chain has TRBV7-8 and TRBJ1-6; TRBD1 might be the D (6 bases). The CDR3 here is CASSLATGNQSPLHF. DNA of the CDR3: TGTGCCAGCAGCTTAGCCACAGGGAATCAATCACCCCTCCACTTT.